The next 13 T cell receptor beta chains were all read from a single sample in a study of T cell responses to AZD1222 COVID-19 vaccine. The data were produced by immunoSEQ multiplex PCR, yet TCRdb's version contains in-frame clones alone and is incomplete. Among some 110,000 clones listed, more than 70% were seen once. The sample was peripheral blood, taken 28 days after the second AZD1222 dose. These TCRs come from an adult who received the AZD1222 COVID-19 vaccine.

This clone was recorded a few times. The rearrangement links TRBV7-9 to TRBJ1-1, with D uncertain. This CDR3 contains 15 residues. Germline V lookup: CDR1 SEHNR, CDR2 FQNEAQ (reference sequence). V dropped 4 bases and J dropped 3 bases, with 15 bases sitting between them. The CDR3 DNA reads TGTGCCAGCAGCTCGGACGGAGGGATGCACACTGAAGCTTTCTTT. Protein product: CASSSDGGMHTEAFF.

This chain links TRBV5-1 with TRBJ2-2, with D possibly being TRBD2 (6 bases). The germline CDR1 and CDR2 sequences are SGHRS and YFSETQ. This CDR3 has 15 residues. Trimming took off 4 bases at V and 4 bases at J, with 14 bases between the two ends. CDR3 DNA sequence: TGCGCCAGCAGCCGCGAAGGAGCGGGCACCGGGGAGCTGTTTTTT. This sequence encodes CASSREGAGTGELFF.

CDR3 protein: CASSIGGAETQYF. In DNA, the CDR3 is TGTGCCAGTAGTATAGGGGGGGCAGAGACCCAGTACTTC. The chain uses TRBV19 and TRBJ2-5; D may match TRBD1 or TRBD2 (6 bases each). CDR3 size: 13 residues. The germline gives CDR1 LNHDA, CDR2 SQIVND (reference sequence). V lost 1 base, J lost 4 bases, and 7 bases lay in between.

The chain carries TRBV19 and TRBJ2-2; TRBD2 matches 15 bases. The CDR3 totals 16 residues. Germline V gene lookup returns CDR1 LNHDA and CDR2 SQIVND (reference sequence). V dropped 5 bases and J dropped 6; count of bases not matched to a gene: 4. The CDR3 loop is CASSWTSGGAPGELFF. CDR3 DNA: TGTGCCAGTAGTTGGACTAGCGGGGGGGCTCCCGGGGAGCTGTTTTTT. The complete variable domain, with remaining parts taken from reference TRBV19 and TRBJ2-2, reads DGGITQSPKYLFRKEGQNVTLSCEQNLNHDAMYWYRQDPGQGLRLIYYSQIVNDFQKGDIAEGYSVSREKKESFPLTVTSAQKNPTAFYLCASSWTSGGAPGELFFGEGSRLTVL.

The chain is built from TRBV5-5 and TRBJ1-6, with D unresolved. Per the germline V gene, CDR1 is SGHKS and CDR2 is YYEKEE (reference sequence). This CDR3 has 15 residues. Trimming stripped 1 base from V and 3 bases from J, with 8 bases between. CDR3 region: CASSLRQNYNSPLHF. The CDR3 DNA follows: TGTGCCAGCAGCTTGCGACAAAACTATAATTCACCCCTCCACTTT.

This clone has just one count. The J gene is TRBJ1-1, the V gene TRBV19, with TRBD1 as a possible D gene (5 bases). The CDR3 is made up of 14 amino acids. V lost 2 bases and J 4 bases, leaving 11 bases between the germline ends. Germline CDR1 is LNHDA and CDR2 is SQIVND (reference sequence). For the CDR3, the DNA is TGTGCCAGTAGTATAACCGGGACTATCACTGAAGCTTTCTTT. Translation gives CASSITGTITEAFF.

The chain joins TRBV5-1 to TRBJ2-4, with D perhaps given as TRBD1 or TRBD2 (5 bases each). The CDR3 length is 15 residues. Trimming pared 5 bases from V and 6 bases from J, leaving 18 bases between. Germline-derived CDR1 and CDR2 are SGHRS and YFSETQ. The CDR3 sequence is CASRLSGTATNIQYF. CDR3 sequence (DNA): TGCGCCAGCAGACTTTCCGGGACCGCTACAAACATTCAGTACTTC.

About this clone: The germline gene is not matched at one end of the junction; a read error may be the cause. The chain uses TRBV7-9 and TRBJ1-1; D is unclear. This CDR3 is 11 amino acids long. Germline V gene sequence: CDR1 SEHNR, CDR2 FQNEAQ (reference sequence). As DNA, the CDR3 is TGTACCAGCAGCTTATTTGATGAAGCTTTCTTT. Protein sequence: CTSSLFDEAFF.

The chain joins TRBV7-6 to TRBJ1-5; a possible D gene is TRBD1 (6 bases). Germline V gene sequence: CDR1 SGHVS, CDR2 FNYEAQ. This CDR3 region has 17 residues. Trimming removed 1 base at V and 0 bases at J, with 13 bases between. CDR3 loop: CASSLVAGDYSNQPQHF. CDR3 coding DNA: TGTGCCAGCAGCTTAGTAGCAGGGGACTATAGCAATCAGCCCCAGCATTTT.

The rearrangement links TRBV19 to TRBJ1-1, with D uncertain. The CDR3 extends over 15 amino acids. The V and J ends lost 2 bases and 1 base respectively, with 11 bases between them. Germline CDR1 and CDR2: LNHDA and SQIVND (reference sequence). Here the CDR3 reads CASSITATQNTEAFF. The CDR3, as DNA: TGTGCCAGTAGTATAACTGCCACCCAGAACACTGAAGCTTTCTTT.

As DNA, the CDR3 is TGTGCCAGCAGTCGGTACGCCGACCAGAACACTGAAGCTTTCTTT. Translating gives CASSRYADQNTEAFF. The chain joins TRBV6-4 to TRBJ1-1; D gene unclear. The CDR3 extends over 15 amino acids. V lost 5 bases to trimming and J lost 1 base, with 14 bases between them. Germline CDR1 MRHNA, CDR2 SNTAGT.

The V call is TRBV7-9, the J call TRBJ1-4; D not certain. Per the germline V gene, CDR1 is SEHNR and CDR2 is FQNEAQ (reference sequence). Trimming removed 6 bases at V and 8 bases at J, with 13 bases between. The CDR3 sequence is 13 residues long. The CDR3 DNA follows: TGTGCCAGCAGTGGAGGAGGGTTCGAAAAACTGTTTTTT. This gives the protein CASSGGGFEKLFF.

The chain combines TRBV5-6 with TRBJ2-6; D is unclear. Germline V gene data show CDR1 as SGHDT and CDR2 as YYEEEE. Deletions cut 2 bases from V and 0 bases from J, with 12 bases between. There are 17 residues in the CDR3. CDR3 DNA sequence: TGTGCCAGCAGCTTTGGCAGTCTAAGCTCTGGGGCCAACGTCCTGACTTTC. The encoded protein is CASSFGSLSSGANVLTF.